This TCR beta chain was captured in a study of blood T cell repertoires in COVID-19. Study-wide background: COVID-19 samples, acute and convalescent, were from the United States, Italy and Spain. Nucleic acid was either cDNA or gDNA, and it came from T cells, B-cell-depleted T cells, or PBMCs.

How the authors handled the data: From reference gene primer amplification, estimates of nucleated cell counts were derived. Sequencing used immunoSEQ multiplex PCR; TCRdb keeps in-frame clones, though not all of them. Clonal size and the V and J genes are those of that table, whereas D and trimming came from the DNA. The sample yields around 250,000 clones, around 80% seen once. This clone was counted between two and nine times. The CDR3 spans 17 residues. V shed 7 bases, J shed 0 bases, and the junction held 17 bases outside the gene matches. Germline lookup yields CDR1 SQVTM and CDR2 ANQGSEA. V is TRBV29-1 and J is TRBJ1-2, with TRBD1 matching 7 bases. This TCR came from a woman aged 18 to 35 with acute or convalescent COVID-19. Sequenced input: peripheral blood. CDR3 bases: TGCAGCGATGCCGGGACAGAAGCTCTAGCAGCTAACTATGGCTACACCTTC. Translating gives CSDAGTEALAANYGYTF.